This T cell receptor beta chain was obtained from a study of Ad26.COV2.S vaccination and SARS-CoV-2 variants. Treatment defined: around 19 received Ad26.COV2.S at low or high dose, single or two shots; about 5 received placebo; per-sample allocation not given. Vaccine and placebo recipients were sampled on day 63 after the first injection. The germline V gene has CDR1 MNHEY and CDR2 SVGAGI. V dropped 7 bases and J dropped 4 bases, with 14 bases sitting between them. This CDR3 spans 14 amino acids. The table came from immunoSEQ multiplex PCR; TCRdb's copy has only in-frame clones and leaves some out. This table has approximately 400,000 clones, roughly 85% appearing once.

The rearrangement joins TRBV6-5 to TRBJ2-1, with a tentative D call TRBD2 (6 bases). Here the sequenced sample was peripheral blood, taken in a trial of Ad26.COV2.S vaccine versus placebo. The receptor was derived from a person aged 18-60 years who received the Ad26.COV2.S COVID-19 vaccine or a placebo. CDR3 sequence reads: CASNAGLNYNEQFF. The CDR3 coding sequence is TGTGCCAGCAACGCGGGACTTAATTACAATGAGCAGTTCTTC.